This T cell receptor (beta chain) was captured by sequencing in a study of cytomegalovirus exposure and HLA in healthy donors. General study results and limits: Cytomegalovirus status was reportedly diagnosed by the classifier with high sensitivity and specificity.

60 Vbeta and 13 Jbeta primers were used in PCR. Measured with immunoSEQ multiplex PCR; TCRdb has only the in-frame clones, and not every one. The sample holds more than 95,000 clones, about 15% seen once. This CDR3 is built from 18 residues. Losses at the gene ends were 1 base for V and 1 base for J; bases not matched to a gene: 9. Looked up from germline, CDR1 is SEHNR and CDR2 is FQNEAQ (reference sequence). This clone was seen a handful of times. Its antigen remains unidentified. The sequenced material came from PBMCs. The chain carries TRBV7-9 and TRBJ1-3; 8 positions agree with TRBD1. The receptor was isolated from a female donor in good health and CMV-seronegative. The CDR3 coding sequence is TGTGCCAGCAGCTTAGGGACAGGGAATTTTAGGTCTGGAAACACCATATATTTT. This encodes CASSLGTGNFRSGNTIYF.